What follows describes a single T cell receptor (beta chain). Its antigen is not known. This sample is part of a study of OX40 agonist ivuxolimab in advanced cancers. Across the study: Three patients, one with hepatocellular carcinoma and two with cutaneous melanoma, responded partially. Study findings and constraints: The CD4+ and CD8+ T cells in the blood had expanded clonally by week 6 at 0.1 to 3.0 mg/kg. CD8+ T cells showed, on average, more clonal expansion than CD4+ cells. The study found among the lowest clonal expansion in partial responders at 0.1-3.0 mg/kg.

Assay used: immunoSEQ multiplex PCR; TCRdb lists only in-frame clones, some missing. Of tens of thousands of clones listed, about 90% are singletons. The V and J ends lost 1 base and 3 bases, in that order; junction bases with no gene match: 1. CDR1 KGHSH and CDR2 LQKENI come from the germline V gene. The CDR3 runs 15 residues. The V gene is TRBV18, the J gene TRBJ2-1; 9 bases line up with TRBD1. The sequencing used CD4+ or CD8+ T cells sorted from blood, collected in a trial of the OX40 agonist ivuxolimab. The sequence was collected from an adult with an advanced solid tumor such as melanoma, head and neck, liver or kidney cancer. The CDR3 DNA follows: TGTGCCAGCTCACCACGGGACAGGGACTACAATGAGCAGTTCTTC. Protein: CASSPRDRDYNEQFF.